Listed below are T cell receptor beta chains from one sample, sequenced in a study of cytomegalovirus exposure and HLA in healthy donors. Here immunoSEQ multiplex PCR was the method, and the copy in TCRdb shows in-frame clones only, minus some. The top ten clones hold around 1.4% of a sample with around 60,000 clones, 90% to 95% of them seen once. Sequenced: PBMCs. The receptor source for this set is a young woman in good health and CMV-seronegative. The conserved cysteine and the conserved F or W are not part of the CDR3 here. The D gene is left open where the match is weak. Not every row has a clone size; where given, it reads once, few, many or a size class.

v_call	d_call	clone_size	j_call	cdr3_aa
TRBV5-4	TRBD1	.	TRBJ2-7	ASSSRQGAAGEQY
TRBV7-9	.	.	TRBJ1-5	ASSSQDQPQH
TRBV28	TRBD2	.	TRBJ2-1	ASRVLAGDNNEQF
TRBV28	.	.	TRBJ1-1	ASRHHPLGPEAF
TRBV7-9	.	.	TRBJ2-1	ASREGQSSYNEQF
TRBV5-1	.	.	TRBJ2-4	ASSLGLGNTAKNIQY
TRBV5-5	TRBD1	.	TRBJ1-2	ASSLDAFQGDGYT
TRBV7-8	.	few	TRBJ2-7	ASSLLAEQY
TRBV28	TRBD1	.	TRBJ2-1	ASSSDRVHNEQF
TRBV4-2	.	.	TRBJ1-1	ASSLVGGRGTEAF
TRBV7-6	.	.	TRBJ1-2	ASSHHTNYGYT
TRBV9	TRBD2	.	TRBJ2-1	ASSVGGRPWNEQF
TRBV5-5	.	.	TRBJ2-2	ASSLYSSNTGELF
TRBV7-2	.	once	TRBJ2-7	ASSPVAASYEQY
TRBV15	.	.	TRBJ1-1	ATGGMIDTEAF
TRBV9	.	.	TRBJ1-3	ASSDGGIAGNTIY
TRBV27	TRBD1	once	TRBJ1-5	ASSITGGGIQPQH
TRBV27	.	.	TRBJ1-2	ASSPTRDIDGYT
TRBV27	.	.	TRBJ2-3	ASSPAGGDLTDTQY
TRBV4-1	TRBD2	.	TRBJ2-7	ASSQEGAGGREQY
TRBV5-4	TRBD1	.	TRBJ1-1	ASSPLQGNTEAF
TRBV28	TRBD2	.	TRBJ2-1	ASSSGGARNEQF
TRBV11-2	.	.	TRBJ2-7	ASSLTGGHYEQY
TRBV4-3	.	.	TRBJ1-2	ASSQDRDYGYT